One sample yielded the 25 T cell receptor beta chains listed below, sequenced in a study of blood T cell repertoires in COVID-19 (TCRdb year 2020). Library preparation was by the immunoSEQ multiplex PCR assay. TCRdb stores this immuneACCESS table with in-frame sequences only. Part of the clones is absent; in the studies checked, under half of the shortfall reflects unresolved V genes, and no reason is known for the rest. The sample profile shows around 70,000 clones; around 87% of them were found once. 25% to 35% of the sample comes from the top ten. The material sequenced was peripheral blood. All receptors come from a woman older than 75 with active or convalescent COVID-19.

The V and J genes are TRBV2 and TRBJ2-2; TRBD2 matches at 9 bases. Trimming at V came to 4 bases and at J to 6 bases, leaving 6 bases not matched to a gene. The germline V gene encodes CDR1 SNHLY and CDR2 FYNNEI. This CDR3 comprises 15 residues. CDR3 sequence: CASSAQRGVSGELFF. In DNA form, the CDR3 reads TGTGCCAGCAGTGCCCAGCGGGGGGTCTCCGGGGAGCTGTTTTTT.

This clone showed up just once. The chain carries TRBV7-6 and TRBJ1-2; D may be TRBD1 (6 bases). Trimming removed 1 base from V and 2 bases from J, with 8 bases in between. Germline V lookup: CDR1 SGHVS, CDR2 FNYEAQ. CDR3 length: 14 amino acids. For the CDR3, the DNA is TGTGCCAGCAGCTTAGATGGGACAAACTATGGCTACACCTTC. Protein sequence: CASSLDGTNYGYTF. Using reference TRBV7-6 and TRBJ1-2 for the parts outside the CDR3, the full variable domain is GAGVSQSPRYKVTKRGQDVALRCDPISGHVSLYWYRQALGQGPEFLTYFNYEAQQDKSGLPNDRFSAERPEGSISTLTIQRTEQRDSAMYRCASSLDGTNYGYTFGSGTRLTVV.

V is TRBV28 and J is TRBJ1-4; a possible D gene is TRBD1 (5 bases). CDR1 is MDHEN and CDR2 is SYDVKM in the germline V gene. The CDR3 spans 16 residues. V was trimmed by 0 bases and J by 2 bases, leaving 10 bases between them. DNA of the CDR3: TGTGCCAGCAGTTTATGGGGGGGGTCGACTAATGAAAAACTGTTTTTT. It specifies CASSLWGGSTNEKLFF.

The V and J genes are TRBV6-1 and TRBJ1-1, with 7 bases lining up with TRBD1. The CDR3 runs to 15 residues. Germline CDR1 and CDR2: MNHNS and SASEGT. The J segment lost 5 bases and the V segment lost 2 bases, leaving 8 bases of the junction unmatched. CDR3 loop: CASSERGRAGTEAFF. DNA of the CDR3: TGTGCCAGCAGTGAAAGGGGGCGGGCGGGGACTGAAGCTTTCTTT.

V is TRBV4-3 and J is TRBJ1-6; D remains unclear. V dropped 2 bases and J dropped 0 bases, with 8 bases sitting between them. CDR1 is LGHNA, CDR2 YSLEER, per germline. The CDR3 is 16 amino acids. The CDR3 coding sequence is TGCGCCAGCAGCCAAAGCTCGAGCTCCTATAATTCACCCCTCCACTTT. Its protein product is CASSQSSSSYNSPLHF.

This clone was detected only a few times. V is TRBV6-2 or TRBV6-3 and J is TRBJ1-2; 10 bases are a match to TRBD1. V lost 0 bases, J lost 5 bases, and 9 bases stayed unmatched. The CDR3 extends over 17 amino acids. Germline assignment: CDR1 MNHEY and CDR2 SVGEGT. The CDR3 spells CASSYSAGTGVAYGYTF. Written as DNA, the CDR3 is TGTGCCAGCAGTTACTCCGCCGGGACAGGGGTAGCGTATGGCTACACCTTC.

V usage is TRBV6-5 and J usage is TRBJ2-7; TRBD1 matches at 7 bases. The CDR3 loop spans 13 amino acids. Germline lookup yields CDR1 MNHEY and CDR2 SVGAGI. The trim removed 5 bases at V and 2 bases at J, leaving 3 bases unmatched. This CDR3 is CASSRTGTYEQYF. CDR3 nucleotide sequence: TGTGCCAGCAGTAGGACAGGCACCTACGAGCAGTACTTC.

The chain combines TRBV5-6 with TRBJ1-1, with D maybe TRBD1 (6 bases). Trimming removed 6 bases from V and 10 bases from J, with 16 bases in between. The germline V gene has CDR1 SGHDT and CDR2 YYEEEE. This CDR3 has 12 amino acids. The CDR3 DNA sequence: TGTGCCAGCACCTCCCGCGGGGGGCCAGCTTTCTTT. Protein product: CASTSRGGPAFF.

The V call is TRBV18, the J call TRBJ2-1, with a tentative D call TRBD2 (6 bases). The germline CDR1 and CDR2 sequences are KGHSH and LQKENI. CDR3 length: 17 residues. Between the trimmed V and J ends, which lost 3 bases and 9 bases, there was a span of 24 bases. The CDR3 sequence is CASSPAGGDRRGSEQFF. As DNA, the CDR3 is TGTGCCAGCTCACCGGCAGGCGGGGACCGCAGAGGGAGTGAGCAGTTCTTC.

The chain links TRBV7-8 to TRBJ1-5; 7 nucleotides line up with TRBD1. CDR1 and CDR2 from the germline V gene are SGHVS and FQNEAQ. V gave up 4 bases and J gave up 5 bases; unmatched junction bases: 5. The CDR3 has 14 amino acids. The CDR3 protein is CASSSQGPYQPQHF. In nucleotides, the CDR3 is TGTGCCAGCAGCTCACAGGGGCCCTATCAGCCCCAGCATTTT.

This chain uses TRBV6-5 with TRBJ1-2, with D possibly being TRBD1 (5 bases). Germline V gives CDR1 MNHEY, CDR2 SVGAGI. The CDR3 length is 13 residues. V was cut by 0 bases and J by 8 bases, with 10 bases left in between. In DNA, the CDR3 is TGTGCCAGCAGTTACTCCTCAGGGAACGGCTACACCTTC. This translates into CASSYSSGNGYTF.

The chain is built from TRBV5-8 and TRBJ1-5; TRBD1 aligns across 10 bases. Looked up from germline, CDR1 is SGHTS and CDR2 is YDEGEE. The CDR3 is 14 residues long. With 2 bases clipped from V and 6 bases from J, the junction kept 2 bases outside the gene matches. The CDR3 loop is CASSFRDRGQPQHF. DNA of the CDR3: TGTGCCAGCAGCTTTAGGGACAGGGGTCAGCCCCAGCATTTT. Drawing the rest from reference TRBV5-8 and TRBJ1-5, the complete variable domain is EAGVTQSPTHLIKTRGQQATLRCSPISGHTSVYWYQQALGLGLQFLLWYDEGEERNRGNFPPRFSGRQFPNYSSELNVNALELEDSALYLCASSFRDRGQPQHFGDGTRLSIL.

The chain employs TRBV5-4 and TRBJ2-7; D remains ambiguous. This CDR3 contains 13 residues. Trimming shortened V by 1 base and J by 5 bases, and 10 bases separated the two germline ends. Germline V gene data show CDR1 as SGHNT and CDR2 as YYREEE (reference sequence). The CDR3 DNA reads as TGTGCCAGCAGCTTGAGAGAAACAGACGAGCAGTACTTC. This encodes CASSLRETDEQYF. The entire variable domain, with the rest obtained from reference TRBV5-4 and TRBJ2-7, is as follows: ETGVTQSPTHLIKTRGQQVTLRCSSQSGHNTVSWYQQALGQGPQFIFQYYREEENGRGNFPPRFSGLQFPNYSSELNVNALELDDSALYLCASSLRETDEQYFGPGTRLTVT.

This chain links TRBV6-2 or TRBV6-3 with TRBJ2-1; D might be TRBD2 (7 bases). The germline V gene has CDR1 MNHEY and CDR2 SVGEGT. V lost 0 bases, J lost 6 bases, and 12 bases lay in between. This CDR3 has 15 residues. The CDR3 DNA follows: TGTGCCAGCAGTTACTCGAGGGGGGGTTTCAATGAGCAGTTCTTC. It yields the protein CASSYSRGGFNEQFF.

The chain links TRBV14 to TRBJ2-7; 11 bases align to TRBD1. The CDR3 consists of 14 residues. The V and J ends lost 3 bases and 2 bases, in that order; junction bases with no gene match: 0. The V gene's germline CDR1 is SGHDN and CDR2 FVKESK. The CDR3 DNA reads TGTGCCAGCAGCCAGGACAGGGGGCCCTACGAGCAGTACTTC. The encoded protein is CASSQDRGPYEQYF.

The chain is built from TRBV19 and TRBJ2-1, with TRBD2 identical over 9 bases. CDR1 is LNHDA and CDR2 is SQIVND in the germline V gene (reference sequence). V was pared by 4 bases and J by 8 bases, with 6 bases of the junction left unmatched. The length of the CDR3 is 14 residues. CDR3 in amino acids: CASSTASGVHEQFF. The CDR3 nucleotides are TGTGCCAGTAGTACGGCTAGCGGGGTTCATGAGCAGTTCTTC.

This chain joins TRBV4-1 and TRBJ1-3; no clear D gene. CDR3 size: 12 residues. Trimming left V 2 bases short and J 4 bases short, with 3 bases between. The germline CDR1 and CDR2 sequences are MGHRA and YSYEKL. The DNA of the CDR3 is TGCGCCAGCAGCCAACAAGGAAACACCATATATTTT. Residues: CASSQQGNTIYF.

The chain couples TRBV25-1 to TRBJ2-3; no reliable D call. The CDR3 covers 12 residues. V was shortened by 2 bases and J by 4 bases, with 4 bases between the two germline ends. The germline V gene has CDR1 MGHDK and CDR2 SYGVNS. Here the CDR3 reads CASSEAADTQYF. CDR3 nucleotide sequence: TGTGCCAGCAGTGAAGCAGCAGATACGCAGTATTTT.

The chain couples TRBV30 to TRBJ1-3; 9 nucleotides match TRBD1. With 4 bases clipped from V and 3 bases from J, the junction kept 1 base outside the gene matches. Germline-derived CDR1 and CDR2 are GTSNPN and SVGIG (reference sequence). The CDR3 extends over 13 amino acids. This chain's CDR3 is CAWTTGGGNTIYF. DNA for the CDR3: TGTGCCTGGACGACAGGGGGTGGAAACACCATATATTTT.

The V call is TRBV6-2 or TRBV6-3, the J call TRBJ2-1; 9 nucleotides match TRBD2. This CDR3 spans 19 amino acids. With V trimmed by 2 bases and J by 5 bases, 16 bases remained unmatched. Germline assignment: CDR1 MNHEY and CDR2 SVGEGT. This CDR3 is CASSYRSIVPSGVDNEQFF. The CDR3 DNA reads as TGTGCCAGCAGTTACCGATCGATTGTCCCTAGCGGGGTCGACAATGAGCAGTTCTTC.

This rearrangement joins TRBV7-9 to TRBJ1-1; D gene ambiguous. V was shortened by 0 bases and J by 1 base, with 6 bases between the two germline ends. Germline V gene lookup returns CDR1 SEHNR and CDR2 FQNEAQ (reference sequence). The CDR3 spans 14 residues. CDR3 in amino acids: CASSLAGRNTEAFF. CDR3 bases: TGTGCCAGCAGCTTAGCGGGCAGGAACACTGAAGCTTTCTTT.

J is TRBJ1-5 and V is TRBV5-1; D may be TRBD1 (6 bases). Germline-derived CDR1 and CDR2 are SGHRS and YFSETQ. V lost 4 bases to trimming and J lost 7 bases, with 18 bases between them. There are 15 residues in the CDR3. The chain's CDR3 is CASSPFAGGWQPQHF. CDR3 bases: TGCGCCAGCAGCCCCTTCGCGGGGGGCTGGCAGCCCCAGCATTTT.

The J gene is TRBJ2-5, the V gene TRBV10-3; 10 bases are shared with TRBD1. Germline V gene sequence: CDR1 ENHRY, CDR2 SYGVKD. V was clipped by 7 bases and J by 2 bases; unmatched bases: 1. This CDR3 is built from 13 residues. CDR3 sequence reads: CAIKGQGQETQYF. CDR3 DNA sequence: TGTGCCATCAAGGGACAGGGGCAAGAGACCCAGTACTTC.

The chain is built from TRBV5-1 and TRBJ2-1; D gene uncertain. The CDR3 totals 13 residues. Between the trimmed V and J ends, which lost 7 bases and 3 bases, there was a span of 11 bases. CDR1 is SGHRS and CDR2 is YFSETQ in the germline V gene. The CDR3: CASSSEFYNEQFF. CDR3 nucleotides: TGCGCCAGCTCCAGCGAGTTCTACAATGAGCAGTTCTTC.

About this clone itself: The germline gene is not matched at one end of the junction; a read error may be the cause. CDR3 coding DNA: TGCAGTGCGAAACAGGGGGCTTCCTTGTTT. This gives the protein CSAKQGASLF. This chain uses TRBV20-1 with TRBJ1-1; 9 bases are a match to TRBD1. The CDR3 runs to 10 residues. Germline CDR1 DFQATT, CDR2 SNEGSKA (reference sequence).